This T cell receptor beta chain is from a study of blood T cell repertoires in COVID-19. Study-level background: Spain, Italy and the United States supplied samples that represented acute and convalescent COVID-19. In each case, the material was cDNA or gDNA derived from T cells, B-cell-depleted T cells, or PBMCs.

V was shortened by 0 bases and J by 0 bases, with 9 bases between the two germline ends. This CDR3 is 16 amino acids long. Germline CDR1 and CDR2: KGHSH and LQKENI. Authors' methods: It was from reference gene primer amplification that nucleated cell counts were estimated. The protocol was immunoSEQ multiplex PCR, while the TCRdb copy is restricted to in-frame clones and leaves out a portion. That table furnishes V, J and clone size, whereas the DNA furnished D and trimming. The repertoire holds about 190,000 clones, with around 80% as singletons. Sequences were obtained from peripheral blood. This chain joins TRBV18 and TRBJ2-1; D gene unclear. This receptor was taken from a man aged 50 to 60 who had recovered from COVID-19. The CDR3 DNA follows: TGTGCCAGCTCACCACCGGCGGTCCTCTCCTACAATGAGCAGTTCTTC. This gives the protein CASSPPAVLSYNEQFF.